A selection of T cell receptor beta chains follows, all from one sample in a study of T cell changes during pregnancy in multiple sclerosis. This table comes from immunoSEQ multiplex PCR, and its TCRdb copy is limited to in-frame clones, with some not included. In the table there are approximately 61,000 clones, approximately 91% of which are singletons. The source was peripheral blood, collected in the first trimester of pregnancy. The receptor source for this set is a female donor with multiple sclerosis, enrolled in a pregnancy study. Both conserved end residues are trimmed from each CDR3. Each record gives: CDR3 protein, V gene, J gene, clone size. Expanded clones are given a class, and other clones once, few, many or no size at all.

ASSAWTVGSTDTQY	TRBV6-1	TRBJ2-3	NA
ASSQWRSGYEQY	TRBV4-3	TRBJ2-7	NA
ASSYFKRENTGELF	TRBV27	TRBJ2-2	NA
ASSITGDGGELF	TRBV6-5	TRBJ2-2	NA
ASSMGGSGANVLT	TRBV28	TRBJ2-6	NA
ASLRGSEKREQY	TRBV6-1	TRBJ2-7	NA
ASSRSGFSGANVLT	TRBV2	TRBJ2-6	NA
ASSYAGDANTQY	TRBV6-5	TRBJ2-3	once
ASSYSPGGDYGYT	TRBV6-5	TRBJ1-2	NA
ASSGDREVQPQH	TRBV28	TRBJ1-5	many
ASSQEQLAGGEYNEQF	TRBV4-3	TRBJ2-1	NA
ATSRGRGHSTDTQY	TRBV15	TRBJ2-3	NA
ASSHVAGPSTDTQY	TRBV4-3	TRBJ2-3	once
ATESGTGLRQPQH	TRBV19	TRBJ1-5	medium-sized
ASSTQGAQTDTQY	TRBV6-5	TRBJ2-3	NA
ASSPTLRGGEDYGYT	TRBV4-3	TRBJ1-2	NA
ASSQSAGLSYNEQF	TRBV16	TRBJ2-1	NA
ASSRLGLAGAEEQF	TRBV19	TRBJ2-1	NA
ASSIGRGKGNQPQH	TRBV19	TRBJ1-5	NA
ASSQPRTGLDNEQF	TRBV4-1	TRBJ2-1	NA
ASRTGTSAETQY	TRBV7-6	TRBJ2-5	once
ASSLGAGMTEAF	TRBV7-2	TRBJ1-1	NA
ASSTGVASPTYHYGYT	TRBV5-1	TRBJ1-2	NA
ASSLGDNEQF	TRBV5-1	TRBJ2-1	NA
ASRGDRRASNGYT	TRBV19	TRBJ1-2	NA
ASSLVPMGGAYNEQF	TRBV7-3	TRBJ2-1	NA
ASSLARSASYNEQF	TRBV7-2	TRBJ2-1	NA
ASSTGAEAF	TRBV6-6	TRBJ1-1	NA
ASTHDRGYEQY	TRBV6-1	TRBJ2-7	NA
ASRNEQGANTEAF	TRBV5-6	TRBJ1-1	NA
ASSLGSGELF	TRBV13	TRBJ2-2	NA
ASSLWGQGKNIQY	TRBV5-1	TRBJ2-4	NA
ATSMDSMRVPTEAF	TRBV15	TRBJ1-1	few
ASSEGAQGRQY	TRBV6-1	TRBJ2-7	NA
ASSPGTGYEQY	TRBV18	TRBJ2-7	NA
ASSLGPSYEQY	TRBV7-8	TRBJ2-7	NA
ASSTPEGTYEQY	TRBV19	TRBJ2-7	NA
SVELLRAGETQY	TRBV29-1	TRBJ2-5	NA
ASSPRGSTDTQY	TRBV5-1	TRBJ2-3	NA
ASSLDSFGYGYT	TRBV5-1	TRBJ1-2	NA
ATSRDKGTGNEKLF	TRBV15	TRBJ1-4	NA
ASSAPGRANQPQH	TRBV9	TRBJ1-5	NA
ASSLASGVGETQY	TRBV5-1	TRBJ2-5	once
ASSYGLADNEQF	TRBV6-5	TRBJ2-1	NA
ASSLRGGSGTDYEQY	TRBV28	TRBJ2-7	NA
ASSRGQSTDTQY	TRBV7-2	TRBJ2-3	NA
ASFRGGGTTEAF	TRBV5-5	TRBJ1-1	NA
ASSQDYTSGTYEQY	TRBV4-1	TRBJ2-7	NA
ASSPGQYSGNTIY	TRBV11-3	TRBJ1-3	NA
ASSIKGPADLANYGYT	TRBV19	TRBJ1-2	once
SAQRGLLAGSYTDTQY	TRBV29-1	TRBJ2-3	NA
ASSSRGDGRSGANVLT	TRBV5-6	TRBJ2-6	NA
ASSAGNSENTIY	TRBV6-1	TRBJ1-3	NA
ASSKGWGEGYTEAF	TRBV4-1	TRBJ1-1	few
AIKVSGRKDNEQF	TRBV10-3	TRBJ2-1	NA
ASRAGGAWNQPQH	TRBV28	TRBJ1-5	NA